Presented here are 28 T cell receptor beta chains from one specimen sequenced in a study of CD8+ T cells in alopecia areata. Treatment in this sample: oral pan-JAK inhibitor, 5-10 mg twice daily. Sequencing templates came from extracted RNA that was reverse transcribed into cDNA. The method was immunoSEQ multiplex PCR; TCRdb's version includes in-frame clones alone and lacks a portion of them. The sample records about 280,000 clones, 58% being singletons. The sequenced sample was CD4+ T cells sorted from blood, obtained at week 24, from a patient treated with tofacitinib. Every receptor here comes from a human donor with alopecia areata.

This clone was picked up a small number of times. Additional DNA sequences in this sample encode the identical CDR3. CDR3 sequence: CAWSRYNEQFF. The CDR3 DNA sequence: TGTGCCTGGAGTAGGTACAATGAGCAGTTCTTC. V is TRBV30 and J is TRBJ2-1; no reliable D call. V was trimmed by 2 bases and J by 4 bases, leaving 3 bases between them. Germline CDR1 reads GTSNPN; CDR2 reads SVGIG (reference sequence). This CDR3 region has 11 residues.

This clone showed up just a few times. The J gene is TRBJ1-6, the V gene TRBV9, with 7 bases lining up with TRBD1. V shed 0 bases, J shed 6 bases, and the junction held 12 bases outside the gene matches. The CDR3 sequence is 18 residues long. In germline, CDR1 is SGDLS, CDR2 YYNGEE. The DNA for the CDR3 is TGTGCCAGCAGCGTAGACCCCTTAAGGGACAGCCTTAATTCACCCCTCCACTTT. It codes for CASSVDPLRDSLNSPLHF.

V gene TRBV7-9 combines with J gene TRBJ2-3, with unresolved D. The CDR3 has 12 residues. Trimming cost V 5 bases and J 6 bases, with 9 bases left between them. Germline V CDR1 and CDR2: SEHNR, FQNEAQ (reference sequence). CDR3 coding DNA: TGTGCCAGCAGCCCCACCACGGATACGCAGTATTTT. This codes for CASSPTTDTQYF.

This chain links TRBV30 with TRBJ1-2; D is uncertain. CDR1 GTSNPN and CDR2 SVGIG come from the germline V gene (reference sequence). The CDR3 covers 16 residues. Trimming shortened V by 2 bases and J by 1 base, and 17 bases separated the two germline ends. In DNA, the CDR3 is TGTGCCTGGAGTCCCCCTGACACAGCTTTTAACTATGGCTACACCTTC. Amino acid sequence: CAWSPPDTAFNYGYTF.

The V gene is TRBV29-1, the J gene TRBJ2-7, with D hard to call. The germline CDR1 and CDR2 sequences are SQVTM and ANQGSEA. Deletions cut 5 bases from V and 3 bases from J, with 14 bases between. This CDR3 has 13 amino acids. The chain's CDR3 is CSVIRAPNYEQYF. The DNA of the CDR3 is TGCAGCGTTATTCGGGCCCCCAACTACGAGCAGTACTTC.

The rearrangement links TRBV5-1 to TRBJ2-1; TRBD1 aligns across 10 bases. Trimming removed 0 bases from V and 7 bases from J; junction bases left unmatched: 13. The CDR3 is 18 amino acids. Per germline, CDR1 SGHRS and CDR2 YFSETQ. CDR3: CASSLATGGRATSNEQFF. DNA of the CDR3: TGCGCCAGCAGCTTGGCGACAGGGGGCAGGGCTACGAGTAATGAGCAGTTCTTC.

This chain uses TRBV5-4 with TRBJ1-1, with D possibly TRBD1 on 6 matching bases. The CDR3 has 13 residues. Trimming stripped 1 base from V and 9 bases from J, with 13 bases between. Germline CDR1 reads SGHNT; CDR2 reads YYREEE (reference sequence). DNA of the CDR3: TGTGCCAGCAGCTTGCAGGACAGCCAAAAAGCTTTCTTT. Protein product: CASSLQDSQKAFF.

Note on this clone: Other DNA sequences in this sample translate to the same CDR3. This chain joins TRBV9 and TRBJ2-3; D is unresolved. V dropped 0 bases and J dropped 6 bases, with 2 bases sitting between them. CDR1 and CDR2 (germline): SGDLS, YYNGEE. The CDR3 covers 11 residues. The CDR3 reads CASSVGDTQYF. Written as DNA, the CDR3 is TGTGCCAGCAGCGTAGGCGATACGCAGTATTTT.

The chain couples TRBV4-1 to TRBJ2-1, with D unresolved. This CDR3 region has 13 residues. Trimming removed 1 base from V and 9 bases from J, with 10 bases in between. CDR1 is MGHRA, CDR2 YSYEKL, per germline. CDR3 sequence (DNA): TGCGCCAGCAGCCAAGCCATAGGCGGTGAGCAGTTCTTC. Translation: CASSQAIGGEQFF.

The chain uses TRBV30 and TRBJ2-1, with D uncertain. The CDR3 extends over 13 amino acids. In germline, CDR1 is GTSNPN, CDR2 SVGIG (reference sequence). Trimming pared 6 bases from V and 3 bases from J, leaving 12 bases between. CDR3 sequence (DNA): TGTGCCTGCCGTCCCTCGGTCTACAATGAGCAGTTCTTC. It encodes CACRPSVYNEQFF.

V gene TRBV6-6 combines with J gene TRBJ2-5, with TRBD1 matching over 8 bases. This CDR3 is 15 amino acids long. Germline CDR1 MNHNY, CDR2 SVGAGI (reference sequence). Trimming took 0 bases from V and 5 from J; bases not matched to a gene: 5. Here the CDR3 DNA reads TGTGCCAGCAGTTACTCCAGGGGGCGTCGGGAGACCCAGTACTTC. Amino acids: CASSYSRGRRETQYF.

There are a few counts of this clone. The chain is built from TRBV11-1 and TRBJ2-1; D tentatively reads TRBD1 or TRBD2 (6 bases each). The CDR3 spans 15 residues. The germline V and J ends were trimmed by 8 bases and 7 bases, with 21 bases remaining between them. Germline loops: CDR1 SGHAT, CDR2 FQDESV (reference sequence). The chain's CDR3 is CASRRAAGVRNEQFF. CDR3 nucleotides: TGTGCCAGCCGGAGGGCGGCAGGGGTAAGGAATGAGCAGTTCTTC.

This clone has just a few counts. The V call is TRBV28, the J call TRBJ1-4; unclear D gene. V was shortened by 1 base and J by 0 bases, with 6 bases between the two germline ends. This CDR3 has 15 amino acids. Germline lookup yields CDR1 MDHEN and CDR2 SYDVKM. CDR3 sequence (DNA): TGTGCCAGCAGTTTATCGCCTGCAACTAATGAAAAACTGTTTTTT. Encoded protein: CASSLSPATNEKLFF.

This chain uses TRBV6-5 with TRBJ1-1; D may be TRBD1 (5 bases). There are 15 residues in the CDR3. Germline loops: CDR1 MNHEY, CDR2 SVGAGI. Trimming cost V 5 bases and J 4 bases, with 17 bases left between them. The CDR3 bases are TGTGCCAGCAGTACCCGCAGGGCGGGTTCCACTGAAGCTTTCTTT. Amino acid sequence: CASSTRRAGSTEAFF.

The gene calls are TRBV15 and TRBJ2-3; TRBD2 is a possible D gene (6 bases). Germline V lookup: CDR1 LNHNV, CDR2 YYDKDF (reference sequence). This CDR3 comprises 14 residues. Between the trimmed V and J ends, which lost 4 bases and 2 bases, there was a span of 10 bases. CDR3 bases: TGTGCCACCAGCACAGGAGGGGTCACAGATACGCAGTATTTT. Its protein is CATSTGGVTDTQYF.

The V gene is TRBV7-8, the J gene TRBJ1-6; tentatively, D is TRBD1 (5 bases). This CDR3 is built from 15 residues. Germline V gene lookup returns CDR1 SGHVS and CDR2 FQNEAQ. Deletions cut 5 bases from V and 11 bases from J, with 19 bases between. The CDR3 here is CASSVGALGFAPLHF. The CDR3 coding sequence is TGTGCCAGCAGCGTCGGGGCCCTGGGATTTGCACCCCTCCACTTT. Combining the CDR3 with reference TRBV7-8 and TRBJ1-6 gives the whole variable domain GAGVSQSPRYKVAKRGQDVALRCDPISGHVSLFWYQQALGQGPEFLTYFQNEAQLDKSGLPSDRFFAERPEGSVSTLKIQRTQQEDSAVYLCASSVGALGFAPLHFGNGTRLTVT.

CDR3 in DNA: TGTGCCACCAGCAGAGGACAGGCCCAAGAGACCCAGTACTTC. As protein: CATSRGQAQETQYF. The chain employs TRBV15 and TRBJ2-5, with D maybe TRBD1 (6 bases). Germline V gene lookup returns CDR1 LNHNV and CDR2 YYDKDF (reference sequence). CDR3 size: 14 residues. V was shortened by 1 base and J by 1 base, with 7 bases between the two germline ends.

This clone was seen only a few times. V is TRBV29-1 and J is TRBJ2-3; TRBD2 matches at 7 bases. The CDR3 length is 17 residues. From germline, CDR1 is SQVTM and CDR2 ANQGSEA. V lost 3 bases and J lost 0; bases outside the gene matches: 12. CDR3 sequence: CSVEGGRGLPSTDTQYF. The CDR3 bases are TGCAGCGTTGAGGGGGGGAGAGGACTGCCTAGCACAGATACGCAGTATTTT.

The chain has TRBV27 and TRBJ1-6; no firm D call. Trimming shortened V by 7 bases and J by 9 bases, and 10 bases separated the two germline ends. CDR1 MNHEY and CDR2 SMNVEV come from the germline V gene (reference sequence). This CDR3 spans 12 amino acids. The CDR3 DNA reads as TGTGCCAGCACGAAGGAAGGTTCACCCCTCCACTTT. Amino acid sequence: CASTKEGSPLHF.

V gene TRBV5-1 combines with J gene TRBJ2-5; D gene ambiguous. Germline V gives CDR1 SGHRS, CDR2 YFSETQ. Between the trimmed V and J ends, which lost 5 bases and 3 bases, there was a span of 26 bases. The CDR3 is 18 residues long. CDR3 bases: TGCGCCAGCAGTCGTGGGAACTATCCGCCAGGAAGGGAAGAGACCCAGTACTTC. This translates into CASSRGNYPPGREETQYF.

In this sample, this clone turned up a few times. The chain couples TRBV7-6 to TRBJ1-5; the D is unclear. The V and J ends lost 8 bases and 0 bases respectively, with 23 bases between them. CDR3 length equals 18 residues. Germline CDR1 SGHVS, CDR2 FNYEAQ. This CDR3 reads CASVRRQPPQHSNQPQHF. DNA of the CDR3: TGTGCCAGCGTTCGGAGGCAGCCGCCTCAACATAGCAATCAGCCCCAGCATTTT.

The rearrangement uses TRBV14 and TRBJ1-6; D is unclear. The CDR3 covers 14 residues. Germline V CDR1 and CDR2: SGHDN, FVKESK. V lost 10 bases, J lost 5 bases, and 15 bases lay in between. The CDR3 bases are TGTGCCACCCGGATCGGGCAACATAATTCACCCCTCCACTTT. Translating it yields CATRIGQHNSPLHF. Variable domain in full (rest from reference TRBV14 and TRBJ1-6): EAGVTQFPSHSVIEKGQTVTLRCDPISGHDNLYWYRRVMGKEIKFLLHFVKESKQDESGMPNNRFLAERTGGTYSTLKVQPAELEDSGVYFCATRIGQHNSPLHFGNGTRLTVT.

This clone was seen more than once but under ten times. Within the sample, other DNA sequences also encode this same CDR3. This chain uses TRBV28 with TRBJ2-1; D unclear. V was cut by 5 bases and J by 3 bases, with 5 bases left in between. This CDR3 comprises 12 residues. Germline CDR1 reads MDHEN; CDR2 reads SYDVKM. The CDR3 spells CASSLSYNEQFF. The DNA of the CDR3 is TGTGCCAGCAGTCTAAGCTACAATGAGCAGTTCTTC.

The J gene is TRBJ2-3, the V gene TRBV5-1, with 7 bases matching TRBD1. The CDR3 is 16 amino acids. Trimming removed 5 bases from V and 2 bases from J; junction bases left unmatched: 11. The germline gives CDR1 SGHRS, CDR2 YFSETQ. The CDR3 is CASSYYTGVSTDTQYF. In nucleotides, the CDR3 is TGCGCCAGCAGTTATTATACAGGGGTTTCCACAGATACGCAGTATTTT.

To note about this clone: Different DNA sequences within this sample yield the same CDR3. CDR3 loop: CAWTGEETQYF. The CDR3 DNA follows: TGTGCCTGGACGGGAGAAGAGACCCAGTACTTC. The chain links TRBV30 to TRBJ2-5; the D gene is possibly TRBD2 (6 bases). The CDR3 has 11 residues. CDR1 GTSNPN and CDR2 SVGIG come from the germline V gene (reference sequence). Trimming cost V 4 bases and J 3 bases, with 6 bases left between them.

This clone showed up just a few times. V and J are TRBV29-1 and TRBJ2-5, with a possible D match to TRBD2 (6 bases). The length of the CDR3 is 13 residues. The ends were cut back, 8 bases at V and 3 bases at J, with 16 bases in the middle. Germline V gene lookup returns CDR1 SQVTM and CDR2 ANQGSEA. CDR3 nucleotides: TGCAGCCTGGGGGGATCGGGGGAAGAGACCCAGTACTTC. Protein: CSLGGSGEETQYF.

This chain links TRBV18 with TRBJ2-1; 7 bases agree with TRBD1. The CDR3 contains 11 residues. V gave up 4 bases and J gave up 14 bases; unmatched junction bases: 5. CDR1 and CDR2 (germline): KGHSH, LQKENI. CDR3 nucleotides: TGTGCCAGCTCACTGACAGGGTCGAAGTTCTTC. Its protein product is CASSLTGSKFF.

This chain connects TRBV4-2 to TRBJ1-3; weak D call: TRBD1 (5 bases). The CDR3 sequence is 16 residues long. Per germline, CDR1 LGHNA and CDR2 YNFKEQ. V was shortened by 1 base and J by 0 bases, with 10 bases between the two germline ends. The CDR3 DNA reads TGTGCCAGCAGCCAAGTTCCGGGGACCTCTGGAAACACCATATATTTT. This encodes CASSQVPGTSGNTIYF.